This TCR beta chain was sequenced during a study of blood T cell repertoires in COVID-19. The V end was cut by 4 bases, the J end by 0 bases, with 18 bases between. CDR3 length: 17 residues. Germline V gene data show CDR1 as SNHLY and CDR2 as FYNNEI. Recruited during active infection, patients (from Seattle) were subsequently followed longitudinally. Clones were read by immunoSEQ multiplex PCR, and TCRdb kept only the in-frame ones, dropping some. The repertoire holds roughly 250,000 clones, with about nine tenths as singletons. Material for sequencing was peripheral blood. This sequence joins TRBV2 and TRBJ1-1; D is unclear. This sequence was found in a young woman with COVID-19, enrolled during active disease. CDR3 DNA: TGTGCCAGCAGTGGAGCCCCGGCAGGTTCCATGAACACTGAAGCTTTCTTT. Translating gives CASSGAPAGSMNTEAFF.